The source of this T cell receptor (beta chain) is a study of cytomegalovirus exposure and HLA in healthy donors. The CDR3 runs 15 residues. From germline, CDR1 is LNHDA and CDR2 SQIVND (reference sequence). The ends were cut back, 1 base at V and 2 bases at J, with 12 bases in the middle. PCR employed 60 Vbeta and 13 Jbeta primers. Assay: immunoSEQ multiplex PCR; the TCRdb copy retains only in-frame clones and omits some. The data show about 150,000 clones, less than 80% seen once. The sample comprised PBMCs. The chain recombines TRBV19 with TRBJ2-7, with a weak D call TRBD1 (7 bases). This clonotype was sampled from a middle-aged man in good health and CMV-seropositive. Here the CDR3 DNA reads TGTGCCAGTAGTATAGGGGCAGGGGGGACCTACGAGCAGTACTTC. Protein product: CASSIGAGGTYEQYF.